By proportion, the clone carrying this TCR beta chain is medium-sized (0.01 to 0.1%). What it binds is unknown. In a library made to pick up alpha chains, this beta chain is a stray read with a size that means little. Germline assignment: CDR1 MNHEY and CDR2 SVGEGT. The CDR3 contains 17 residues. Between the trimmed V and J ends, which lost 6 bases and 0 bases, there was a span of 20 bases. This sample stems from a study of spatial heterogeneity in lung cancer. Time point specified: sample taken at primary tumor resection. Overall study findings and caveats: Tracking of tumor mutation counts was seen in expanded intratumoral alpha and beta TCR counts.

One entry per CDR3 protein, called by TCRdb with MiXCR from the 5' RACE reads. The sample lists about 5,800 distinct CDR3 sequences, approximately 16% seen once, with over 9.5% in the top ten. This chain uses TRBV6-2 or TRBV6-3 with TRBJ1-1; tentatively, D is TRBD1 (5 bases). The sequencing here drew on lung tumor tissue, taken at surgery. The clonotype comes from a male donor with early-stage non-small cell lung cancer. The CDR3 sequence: CASRPNRRGIMNTEAFF. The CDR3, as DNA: TGTGCCAGCAGACCAAACAGGAGGGGAATTATGAACACTGAAGCTTTCTTT.